This TCR beta chain was retrieved from a study of CD8 T cells in Susac syndrome. The sequenced target, TCR beta, came from blood CD8+ and CD4+ T cells. TEMRA cells were FACS-enriched, unlike CD8+ and CD4+ T cells, which were negatively isolated. The CDR3 has 15 residues. Germline-derived CDR1 and CDR2 are DFQATT and SNEGSKA (reference sequence). V dropped 5 bases and J dropped 0 bases, with 14 bases sitting between them. Reverse transcription of roughly 0.5 to 1 ug RNA was carried out with random hexamers. immunoSEQ multiplex PCR amplified TCR beta CDR3 across 54 Vbeta, 13 Jbeta. MiXCR, applied by TCRdb to the immunoSEQ multiplex PCR reads, yields one record per CDR3 protein. The table includes around 140,000 distinct CDR3 sequences, about 95% detected once. Concerning this clonotype itself: Its antigen remains unidentified.

Overall study results and limits: The study recognized that its TCR sequencing and HLA analysis covered a relatively small number of individuals.

Sequencing was carried out using CD4+ T cells from PBMCs. The genes are TRBV20-1 and TRBJ1-5, with D uncertain. The TCR was taken from a human donor with multiple sclerosis. The CDR3 sequence is CSAVSQATSNQPQHF. As DNA, the CDR3 is TGCAGTGCTGTTTCCCAGGCGACTAGCAATCAGCCCCAGCATTTT.